This T cell receptor beta chain was retrieved from a study of blood T cell repertoires in COVID-19. Study background: Italy, Spain and the United States were the sources of the convalescent and acute COVID-19 samples. T cells, B-cell-depleted T cells, or PBMCs supplied cDNA or gDNA.

Authors' processing steps: Estimated nucleated cell counts came from reference gene primer amplification. Repertoires were generated with immunoSEQ multiplex PCR, while TCRdb's copy carries only in-frame clones and drops some. V and J calls and clone size are those listed in that table; D and trimming were worked out from the DNA. The sample yields 50,000 to 70,000 clones, 60% to 85% seen once. The germline gives CDR1 LNHDA, CDR2 SQIVND (reference sequence). With V trimmed by 5 bases and J by 11 bases, 10 bases remained unmatched. The CDR3 extends over 14 amino acids. J is TRBJ1-5 and V is TRBV19; 9 nucleotides line up with TRBD1. The sequence derives from a man aged 50-59 years with active or convalescent COVID-19. Material for sequencing was peripheral blood. The chain's CDR3 is CASSQQGALVAQHF. Written as DNA, the CDR3 is TGTGCCAGTAGTCAACAGGGGGCTTTGGTAGCCCAGCATTTT.